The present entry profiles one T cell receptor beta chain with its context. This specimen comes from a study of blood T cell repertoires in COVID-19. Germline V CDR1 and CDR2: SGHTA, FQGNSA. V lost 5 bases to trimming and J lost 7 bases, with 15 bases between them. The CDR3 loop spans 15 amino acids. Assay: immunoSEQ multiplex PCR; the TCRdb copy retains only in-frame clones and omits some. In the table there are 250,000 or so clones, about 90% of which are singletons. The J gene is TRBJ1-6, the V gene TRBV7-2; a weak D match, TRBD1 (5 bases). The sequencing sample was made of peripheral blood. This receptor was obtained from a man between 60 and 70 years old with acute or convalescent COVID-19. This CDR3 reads CASSPLVRGNSPLHF. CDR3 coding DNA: TGTGCCAGCAGCCCTCTCGTTAGGGGCAATTCACCCCTCCACTTT.